The rows below give T cell receptor beta chains drawn from one sample of a study of blood T cell repertoires in COVID-19. Repertoires were generated with immunoSEQ multiplex PCR, while TCRdb's copy carries only in-frame clones and drops some. The sample lists some 7,700 clones; roughly 88% were seen once. What was sequenced was peripheral blood. The receptors originated from a woman between 50 and 59 years old with active or convalescent COVID-19. The CDR3 runs from the conserved cysteine through the conserved F or W. The D gene is left open where the match is weak. Not all rows give a size; the values are once, few, many and, for expanded clones, a class.

clone size | D gene | J gene | V gene | CDR3 DNA | CDR3 protein
few | TRBD2 | TRBJ2-7 | TRBV5-8 | TGTGCCAGCAGCCTGTTTAGCGGGGGGGCCTACGAGCAGTACTTC | CASSLFSGGAYEQYF
NA | NA | TRBJ1-5 | TRBV9 | TGTGCCAGCAGCGTGGGACAAAATCAGCCCCAGCATTTT | CASSVGQNQPQHF
once | TRBD2 | TRBJ2-2 | TRBV3-1/TRBV3-2 | TGTGCCAGCAGCCAAGAAAGGGCGGGAGGGCAAGCCGGGGAGCTGTTTTTT | CASSQERAGGQAGELFF
NA | NA | TRBJ1-4 | TRBV2 | TGTGCCAGCAGTATCACAGGGACCCGAGAAAAACTGTTTTTT | CASSITGTREKLFF
NA | TRBD1 | TRBJ2-2 | TRBV9 | TGTGCCAGCAGCGTCGGACAGGGTACGACCGGGGAGCTGTTTTTT | CASSVGQGTTGELFF
NA | NA | TRBJ1-1 | TRBV7-2 | TGTGCCAGCAGCTTAGGTAGGAACACTGAAGCTTTCTTT | CASSLGRNTEAFF
NA | TRBD2 | TRBJ2-7 | TRBV5-1 | TGCGCCAGCAGCGAGTCTAGCGGGGGGTTCGTGGGCGAGCAGTACTTC | CASSESSGGFVGEQYF
NA | NA | TRBJ1-2 | TRBV6-5 | TGTGCCAGCACCTCTAGCAGGGGATTGTTGGGCTACACCTTC | CASTSSRGLLGYTF
NA | NA | TRBJ1-2 | TRBV30 | TGTGCCTGGACTTCCCACTATGGCTACACCTTC | CAWTSHYGYTF
NA | NA | TRBJ1-1 | TRBV29-1 | TGCAGCGTTGAGGGGCTGGTGGGCACTGAAGCTTTCTTT | CSVEGLVGTEAFF
NA | TRBD2 | TRBJ2-1 | TRBV4-1 | TGCGCCAGCAGCCAAGATCACTCGGGGGGGCCGAGTAATGAGCAGTTCTTC | CASSQDHSGGPSNEQFF
NA | TRBD2 | TRBJ2-5 | TRBV5-1 | TGCGCCAGCAGCCCCCGGGGGGAGGGGATCGAGACCCAGTACTTC | CASSPRGEGIETQYF
once | NA | TRBJ1-5 | TRBV23-1 | TGCGCCAGCAGTCAATCAGGAGGGGTTCAGCCCCAGCATTTT | CASSQSGGVQPQHF
NA | TRBD1 | TRBJ2-1 | TRBV18 | TGTGCCAGCTCACCACGGGAGGGGACAGGGCACAATGAGCAGTTCTTC | CASSPREGTGHNEQFF
NA | NA | TRBJ2-2 | TRBV12-3/TRBV12-4 | TGTGCCAGCAGTTTCCCCCTCGGGGAGCTGTTTTTT | CASSFPLGELFF
NA | NA | TRBJ2-7 | TRBV7-2 | TGTGCCAGCAGATATGACAGCGGGCACTACGAGCAGTACTTC | CASRYDSGHYEQYF
few | NA | TRBJ1-1 | TRBV30 | TGTGCCTGGAGCCCGGGATTCACTGAAGCTTTCTTT | CAWSPGFTEAFF
NA | TRBD1 | TRBJ1-5 | TRBV6-5 | TGTGCCAGCAGAAGGGGCAGGGGGCGGAATCAGCCCCAGCATTTT | CASRRGRGRNQPQHF
NA | TRBD2 | TRBJ2-3 | TRBV7-9 | TGTGCCAGCAGCTTATGGAGCGGGGGAGTCACAGATACGCAGTATTTT | CASSLWSGGVTDTQYF
once | TRBD1 | TRBJ1-5 | TRBV30 | TGTGCCTGGAGTAAGACAGGGAATCAGCCCCAGCATTTT | CAWSKTGNQPQHF
NA | NA | TRBJ1-5 | TRBV6-1 | TGTGCCAGCAGTGAAGTCGGGGGACGTCAGCCCCAGCATTTT | CASSEVGGRQPQHF
once | NA | TRBJ2-7 | TRBV4-1 | TGCGCCAGCAGCCAAGCCAGGGGAATGGGCTACGAGCAGTACTTC | CASSQARGMGYEQYF
NA | NA | TRBJ1-6 | TRBV7-2 | TGTGCCAGCAGCCTAGCCACCGGGACACCGTATAATTCACCCCTCCACTTT | CASSLATGTPYNSPLHF
NA | NA | TRBJ2-2 | TRBV27 | TGTGCCAGCGCCTCGGGGATTAAGACCGGGGAGCTGTTTTTT | CASASGIKTGELFF
few | TRBD1 | TRBJ2-7 | TRBV4-1 | TGCGCCAGCAGCCAAGGACAGGGTTTAGGATACGAGCAGTACTTC | CASSQGQGLGYEQYF
NA | NA | TRBJ1-1 | TRBV5-5 | TGTGCCAGCAGCTTGGGAGAGGGCACTGAAGCTTTCTTT | CASSLGEGTEAFF
NA | TRBD2 | TRBJ2-3 | TRBV19 | TGTGCCAGTAGTATAGGAAGCGGGGGGGGGACAGATACGCAGTATTTT | CASSIGSGGGTDTQYF
NA | NA | TRBJ2-3 | TRBV12-3/TRBV12-4 | TGTGCCAGCAGCCCGGGGTTAGAGCAGTATTTT | CASSPGLEQYF
NA | NA | TRBJ2-3 | TRBV7-2 | TGTGCCAGCAGCCCCCCTAGCGCAGCCACAGATACGCAGTATTTT | CASSPPSAATDTQYF
NA | NA | TRBJ2-2 | TRBV19 | TGTGCCAGTAGCGGGAGACAGACCGGGGAGCTGTTTTTT | CASSGRQTGELFF
NA | TRBD1 | TRBJ2-1 | TRBV9 | TGTGCCAGCTCCGATGGTGGACAGGGTTATGAGCAGTTCTTC | CASSDGGQGYEQFF
NA | NA | TRBJ1-3 | TRBV27 | TGTGCCAGCAGTACCCGACAGGGAAACACCATATATTTT | CASSTRQGNTIYF
NA | TRBD1 | TRBJ1-5 | TRBV5-5 | TGTGCCAGCAGCTTGGTGGCAGGGGGAAGTGTTAGCAATCAGCCCCAGCATTTT | CASSLVAGGSVSNQPQHF
once | TRBD2 | TRBJ2-1 | TRBV7-9 | TGTGCCAGCAGCCTCGGCCGGACTAGCGGGGAGGAGACCTACAATGAGCAGTTCTTC | CASSLGRTSGEETYNEQFF
NA | TRBD1 | TRBJ2-6 | TRBV6-2/TRBV6-3 | TGTGCCAGCAGCCTTACCGGACAGGGAGGGGCCAACGTCCTGACTTTC | CASSLTGQGGANVLTF
NA | TRBD2 | TRBJ2-1 | TRBV6-5 | TGTGCCAGCAGTTACGAGACTAGCGGGGGCAATGAGCAGTTCTTC | CASSYETSGGNEQFF
NA | NA | TRBJ1-1 | TRBV3-1/TRBV3-2 | TGTGCCAGCAGACAACAGGGTGCCACTGAAGCTTTCTTT | CASRQQGATEAFF
NA | NA | TRBJ2-7 | TRBV12-3/TRBV12-4 | TGTGCCAGCAGTTTCGCCTACGAGCAGTACTTC | CASSFAYEQYF
NA | NA | TRBJ2-2 | TRBV19 | TGTGCCAGTAGTATGCGGCAGGGATGGTTCACCGGGGAGCTGTTTTTT | CASSMRQGWFTGELFF
NA | NA | TRBJ2-3 | TRBV18 | TGTGCCAGCTCACCACTCCGTTCACAGGGAAAGAGCACAGATACGCAGTATTTT | CASSPLRSQGKSTDTQYF
NA | NA | TRBJ1-2 | TRBV30 | TGTGCCTGGAGGGTATATACAGTAAACCTTAACTATGGCTACACCTTC | CAWRVYTVNLNYGYTF
once | NA | TRBJ1-1 | TRBV6-2/TRBV6-3 | TGTGCCAGCAACCCGGGAGCTATGAACACTGAAGCTTTCTTT | CASNPGAMNTEAFF
NA | TRBD1 | TRBJ1-3 | TRBV25-1 | TGTGCCACTCGACAGGGGGGCACTGGAAACACCATATATTTT | CATRQGGTGNTIYF
NA | TRBD2 | TRBJ2-5 | TRBV12-5 | TGTGCTAGTGGCCAGTGGATAGCGGGAAAAGAGACCCAGTACTTC | CASGQWIAGKETQYF
once | NA | TRBJ2-2 | TRBV6-2/TRBV6-3 | TGTGCCAGCAGTTACGTTCCCCCGGGGTCGCACACCGGGGAGCTGTTTTTT | CASSYVPPGSHTGELFF
NA | TRBD2 | TRBJ2-1 | TRBV30 | TGTGCCTGGAGTGCCCATAGCGGGGCCCTCAATTCCGGGCAGTTCTTC | CAWSAHSGALNSGQFF
NA | TRBD2 | TRBJ2-7 | TRBV24-1 | TGTGCCACCAGTGGACGGGAGGATGCTTTGGACGAGCAGTACTTC | CATSGREDALDEQYF
NA | NA | TRBJ2-3 | TRBV13 | TGTGCCAGCAGCTCGAGACAGCGACAGAATACGCAGTATTTT | CASSSRQRQNTQYF
NA | TRBD1 | TRBJ2-2 | TRBV15 | TGTGCCACCACCAAACAGGGGTCCACCGGGGAGCTGTTTTTT | CATTKQGSTGELFF
once | TRBD1 | TRBJ1-2 | TRBV11-2 | TGTGCCAGCAGCTTAATACAGGGGACCTATGGCTACACCTTC | CASSLIQGTYGYTF
NA | TRBD1 | TRBJ1-1 | TRBV11-2 | TGTGCCAGCAGCTTAGCGACAGGGTTGCACACTGAAGCTTTCTTT | CASSLATGLHTEAFF